Given below is one T cell receptor beta chain in context. Profiling relied on immunoSEQ multiplex PCR, and the TCRdb table lists in-frame clones only, not all of them. The table has some 87,000 clones, roughly nine tenths seen once. The data derive from a study of T cell changes during pregnancy in multiple sclerosis. Germline V lookup: CDR1 SGHRS, CDR2 YFSETQ. Trimming at V came to 4 bases and at J to 4 bases, leaving 7 bases not matched to a gene. CDR3 length: 14 residues. Sample: CD4+ T cells from peripheral blood mononuclear cells, taken before pregnancy. This chain uses TRBV5-1 with TRBJ1-2; TRBD1 matches at 7 bases. This receptor was identified in a female donor with multiple sclerosis, enrolled in a pregnancy study. CDR3 region: CASSTDRAGYGYTF. The CDR3 bases are TGCGCCAGCAGCACCGACAGGGCGGGCTATGGCTACACCTTC.